This TCR beta chain appears in the sequencing data of a study of blood T cell repertoires in COVID-19. Study background: Samples of COVID-19 (acute and convalescent) were obtained from the United States, Italy and Spain. Sources were T cells, B-cell-depleted T cells, or PBMCs; the material itself was cDNA or gDNA.

V was pared by 3 bases and J by 1 base, with 9 bases between. Germline-derived CDR1 and CDR2 are LNHDA and SQIVND (reference sequence). The CDR3 spans 15 residues. Per the authors' pipeline: Researchers report that nucleated cell counts were estimated from reference gene primer amplification. The repertoire was sequenced with immunoSEQ multiplex PCR; TCRdb's copy has only in-frame clones and lacks some. Clone size and V and J calls were adopted from that table, with D and trimming inferred from the DNA. The sample holds around 260,000 clones, roughly 84% seen once. This receptor was identified in a man between 60 and 75 years old with acute or convalescent COVID-19. The sequenced sample was peripheral blood. V and J are TRBV19 and TRBJ2-2; the D is unclear. DNA for the CDR3: TGTGCCAGTAGTATTCCCCCACTGAACACCGGGGAGCTGTTTTTT. Protein product: CASSIPPLNTGELFF.